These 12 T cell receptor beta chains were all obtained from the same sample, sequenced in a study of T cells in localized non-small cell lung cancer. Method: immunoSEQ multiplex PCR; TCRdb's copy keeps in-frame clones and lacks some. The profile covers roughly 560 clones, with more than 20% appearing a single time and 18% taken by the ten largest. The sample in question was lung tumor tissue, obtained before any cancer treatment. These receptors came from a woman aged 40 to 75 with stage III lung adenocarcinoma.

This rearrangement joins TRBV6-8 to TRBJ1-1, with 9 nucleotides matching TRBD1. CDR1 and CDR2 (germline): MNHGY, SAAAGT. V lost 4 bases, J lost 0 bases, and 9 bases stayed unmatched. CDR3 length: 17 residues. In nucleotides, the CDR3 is TGTGCCAGCAGTTCTAACCGGGACAGGGTTTTGAACACTGAAGCTTTCTTT. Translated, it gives CASSSNRDRVLNTEAFF.

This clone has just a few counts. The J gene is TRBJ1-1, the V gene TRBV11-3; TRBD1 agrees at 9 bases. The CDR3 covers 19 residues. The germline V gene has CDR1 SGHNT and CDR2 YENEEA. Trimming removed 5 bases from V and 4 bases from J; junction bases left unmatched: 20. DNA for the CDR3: TGTGCCAGCAGCCCGCTGAGGGGACAGGGTCTAATTAGCGGCACTGAAGCTTTCTTT. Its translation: CASSPLRGQGLISGTEAFF.

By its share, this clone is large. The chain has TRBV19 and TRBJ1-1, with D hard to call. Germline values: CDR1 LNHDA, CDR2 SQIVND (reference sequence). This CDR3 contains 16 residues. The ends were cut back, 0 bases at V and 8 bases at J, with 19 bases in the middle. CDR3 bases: TGTGCCAGTAGTATAGACTCGCAGGCCCCACTTCTCGAAGCTTTCTTT. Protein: CASSIDSQAPLLEAFF.

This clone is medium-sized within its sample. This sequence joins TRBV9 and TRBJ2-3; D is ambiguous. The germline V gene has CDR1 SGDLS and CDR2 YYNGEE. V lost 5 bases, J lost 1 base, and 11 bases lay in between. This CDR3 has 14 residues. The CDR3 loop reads CASRKGPGTDTQYF. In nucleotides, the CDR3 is TGTGCCAGCAGGAAGGGCCCTGGCACAGATACGCAGTATTTT.

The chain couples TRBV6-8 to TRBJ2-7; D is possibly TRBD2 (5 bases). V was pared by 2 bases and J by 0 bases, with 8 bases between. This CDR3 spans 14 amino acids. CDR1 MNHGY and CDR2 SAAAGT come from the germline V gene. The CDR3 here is CASSYRRASYEQYF. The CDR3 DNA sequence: TGTGCCAGCAGTTACCGGCGGGCCTCCTACGAGCAGTACTTC.

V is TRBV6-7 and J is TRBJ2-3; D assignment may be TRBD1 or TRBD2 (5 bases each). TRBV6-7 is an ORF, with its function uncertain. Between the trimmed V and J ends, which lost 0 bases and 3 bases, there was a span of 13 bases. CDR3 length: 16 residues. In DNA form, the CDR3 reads TGTGCCAGCAGTTACTCGGTTGGGACCCGGACAGATACGCAGTATTTT. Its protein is CASSYSVGTRTDTQYF.

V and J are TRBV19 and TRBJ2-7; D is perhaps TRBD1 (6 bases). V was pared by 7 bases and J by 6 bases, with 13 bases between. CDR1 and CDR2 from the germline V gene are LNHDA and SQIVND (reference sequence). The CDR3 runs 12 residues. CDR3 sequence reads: CASIPFRGEQYF. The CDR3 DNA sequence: TGTGCCAGTATTCCCTTCAGGGGCGAGCAGTACTTC.

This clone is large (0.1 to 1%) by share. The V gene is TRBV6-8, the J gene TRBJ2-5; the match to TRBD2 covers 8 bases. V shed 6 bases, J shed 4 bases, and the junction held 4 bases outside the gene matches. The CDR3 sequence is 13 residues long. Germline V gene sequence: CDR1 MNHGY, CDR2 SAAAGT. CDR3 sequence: CASSGGDLETQYF. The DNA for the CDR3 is TGTGCCAGCAGCGGGGGGGATTTAGAGACCCAGTACTTC.

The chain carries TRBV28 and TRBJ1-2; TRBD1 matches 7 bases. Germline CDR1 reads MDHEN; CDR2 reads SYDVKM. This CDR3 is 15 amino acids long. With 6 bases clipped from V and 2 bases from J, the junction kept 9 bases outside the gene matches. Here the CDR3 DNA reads TGTGCCAGCAGCCCTTCGGGACAGATAAACTATGGCTACACCTTC. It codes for CASSPSGQINYGYTF.

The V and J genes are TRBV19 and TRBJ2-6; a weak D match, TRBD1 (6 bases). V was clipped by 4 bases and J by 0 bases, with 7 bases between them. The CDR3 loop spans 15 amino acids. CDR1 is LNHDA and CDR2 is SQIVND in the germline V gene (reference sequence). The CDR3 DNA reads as TGTGCCAGTAGTAAAGGGGGCTCTGGGGCCAACGTCCTGACTTTC. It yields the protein CASSKGGSGANVLTF. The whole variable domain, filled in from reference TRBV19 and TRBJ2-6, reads DGGITQSPKYLFRKEGQNVTLSCEQNLNHDAMYWYRQDPGQGLRLIYYSQIVNDFQKGDIAEGYSVSREKKESFPLTVTSAQKNPTAFYLCASSKGGSGANVLTFGAGSRLTVL.

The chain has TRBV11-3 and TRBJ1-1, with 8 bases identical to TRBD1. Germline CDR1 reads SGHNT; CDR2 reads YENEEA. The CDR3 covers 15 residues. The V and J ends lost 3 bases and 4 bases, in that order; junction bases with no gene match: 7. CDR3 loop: CASSFYRGLSTEAFF. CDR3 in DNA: TGTGCCAGCAGCTTTTACAGGGGGTTGAGCACTGAAGCTTTCTTT.

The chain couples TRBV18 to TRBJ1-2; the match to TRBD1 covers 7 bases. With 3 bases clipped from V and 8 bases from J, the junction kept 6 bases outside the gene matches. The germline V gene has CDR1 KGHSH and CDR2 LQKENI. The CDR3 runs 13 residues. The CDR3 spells CASSPDRPGGYTF. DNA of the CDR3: TGTGCCAGCTCACCGGACAGGCCGGGAGGCTACACCTTC. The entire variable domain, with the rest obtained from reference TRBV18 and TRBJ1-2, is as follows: NAGVMQNPRHLVRRRGQEARLRCSPMKGHSHVYWYRQLPEEGLKFMVYLQKENIIDESGMPKERFSAEFPKEGPSILRIQQVVRGDSAAYFCASSPDRPGGYTFGSGTRLTVV.